Listed here are 14 T cell receptor beta chains from one sample, sequenced in a study of shared clonotypes between healthy human individuals. CD45RO-negative, CCR7-positively selected cells formed the naive CD8 fraction, excluding terminally differentiated effector memory CD45RA+ cells. Sequencing used immunoSEQ multiplex PCR; TCRdb keeps in-frame clones, though not all of them. The data contain about 1,800,000 clones, roughly 94% of them singletons. Sequencing was carried out using naive CD8+ T cells sorted from blood. These TCRs come from a man aged 18 to 30 in good health.

The CDR3 sequence: CAWSGKAEGNTIYF. The CDR3 coding sequence is TGTGCCTGGAGTGGGAAAGCGGAAGGAAACACCATATATTTT. This rearrangement joins TRBV30 to TRBJ1-3; no definite D call. Trimming cost V 1 base and J 4 bases, with 11 bases left between them. Germline CDR1 reads GTSNPN; CDR2 reads SVGIG (reference sequence). This CDR3 comprises 14 residues.

The gene calls are TRBV15 and TRBJ2-3; 8 bases fit TRBD2. Germline V gene sequence: CDR1 LNHNV, CDR2 YYDKDF (reference sequence). Trimming took 0 bases from V and 4 from J; bases not matched to a gene: 9. The length of the CDR3 is 17 residues. In DNA form, the CDR3 reads TGTGCCACCAGCAGAGATCGTGCGGGAGGTATGCCAGATACGCAGTATTTT. Protein product: CATSRDRAGGMPDTQYF.

This chain connects TRBV6-4 to TRBJ1-6; D remains ambiguous. Germline lookup yields CDR1 MRHNA and CDR2 SNTAGT. The CDR3 consists of 14 residues. Trimming left V 9 bases short and J 6 bases short, with 15 bases between. The CDR3 here is CASPGKGPNSPLHF. In DNA, the CDR3 is TGTGCCAGTCCCGGGAAGGGCCCTAATTCACCCCTCCACTTT.

The J gene is TRBJ2-5, the V gene TRBV11-2; weak D call: TRBD1 (5 bases). This CDR3 is 14 amino acids long. Trimming took off 5 bases at V and 5 bases at J, with 15 bases between the two ends. Germline-derived CDR1 and CDR2 are SGHAT and FQNNGV. CDR3 bases: TGTGCCAGCAGCCCCGTACAGGTCATGGAGACCCAGTACTTC. This sequence encodes CASSPVQVMETQYF.

This chain joins TRBV15 and TRBJ2-5; 7 bases are a match to TRBD1. The germline V gene has CDR1 LNHNV and CDR2 YYDKDF (reference sequence). The trim removed 0 bases at V and 1 base at J, leaving 2 bases unmatched. The CDR3 contains 15 residues. DNA for the CDR3: TGTGCCACCAGCAGAGATGGACAGGCCCAAGAGACCCAGTACTTC. Protein product: CATSRDGQAQETQYF.

The V gene is TRBV7-9, the J gene TRBJ2-2; the match to TRBD2 covers 14 bases. Trimming at V came to 4 bases and at J to 4 bases, leaving 5 bases not matched to a gene. The germline CDR1 and CDR2 sequences are SEHNR and FQNEAQ (reference sequence). This CDR3 has 17 amino acids. The chain's CDR3 is CASSSTGLAGGTGELFF. DNA for the CDR3: TGTGCCAGCAGCTCAACCGGACTAGCGGGAGGCACCGGGGAGCTGTTTTTT.

CDR3 loop: CASSFGLTIYF. For the CDR3, the DNA is TGTGCCAGCAGCTTCGGCCTCACCATATATTTT. The chain recombines TRBV5-6 with TRBJ1-3; D uncertain. Looked up from germline, CDR1 is SGHDT and CDR2 is YYEEEE. V was pared by 2 bases and J by 9 bases, with 6 bases between. The CDR3 covers 11 residues.

This chain uses TRBV13 with TRBJ1-2; 9 positions agree with TRBD1. V lost 3 bases, J lost 4 bases, and 9 bases stayed unmatched. The germline V gene encodes CDR1 PRHDT and CDR2 FYEKMQ (reference sequence). The CDR3 consists of 16 residues. CDR3 sequence: CASSLGMRQGVYGYTF. The CDR3, as DNA: TGTGCCAGCAGCTTGGGGATGAGACAGGGGGTCTATGGCTACACCTTC. Full variable domain (missing parts from reference TRBV13 and TRBJ1-2): AAGVIQSPRHLIKEKRETATLKCYPIPRHDTVYWYQQGPGQDPQFLISFYEKMQSDKGSIPDRFSAQQFSDYHSELNMSSLELGDSALYFCASSLGMRQGVYGYTFGSGTRLTVV.

The V gene is TRBV10-3, the J gene TRBJ2-7; 13 bases match TRBD2. Germline trimming cut 4 bases from V and 3 bases from J; bases unmatched to any gene: 9. The CDR3 covers 17 residues. Germline-derived CDR1 and CDR2 are ENHRY and SYGVKD. The DNA for the CDR3 is TGTGCCATCAGTGCCGGACTAGCGGGGGACCGGTACTACGAGCAGTACTTC. Translated: CAISAGLAGDRYYEQYF.

About this clone itself: The same CDR3 is also encoded by other DNA sequences in this sample. This rearrangement joins TRBV4-1 to TRBJ1-3, with D unresolved. The germline V gene encodes CDR1 MGHRA and CDR2 YSYEKL. The CDR3 is 14 amino acids. Trimming took 1 base from V and 2 from J, leaving 6 bases between them. The CDR3 loop is CASSQVGTGNTIYF. CDR3 nucleotides: TGCGCCAGCAGCCAAGTAGGGACTGGAAACACCATATATTTT.

The CDR3 sequence is CASSSPDRYSTDTQYF. The CDR3, as DNA: TGTGCCAGCAGCTCCCCCGACAGATATTCCACAGATACGCAGTATTTT. The chain couples TRBV11-2 to TRBJ2-3; tentatively, D is TRBD1 (5 bases). Germline CDR1 and CDR2: SGHAT and FQNNGV. This CDR3 comprises 16 residues. Trimming took off 4 bases at V and 2 bases at J, with 16 bases between the two ends.

This chain connects TRBV5-3 to TRBJ2-7; possibly TRBD1 for D (6 bases). TRBV5-3 is designated an ORF whose function remains uncertain. V lost 0 bases and J 0 bases, leaving 10 bases between the germline ends. This CDR3 spans 15 amino acids. CDR3 coding DNA: TGTGCCAGAAGCTTGGAGGGGGTTCTCTCCTACGAGCAGTACTTC. Translation gives CARSLEGVLSYEQYF.

The chain joins TRBV5-8 to TRBJ1-2; a possible D gene is TRBD1 (5 bases). The CDR3 has 16 residues. Germline V gene data show CDR1 as SGHTS and CDR2 as YDEGEE. V was pared by 0 bases and J by 3 bases, with 15 bases between. The chain's CDR3 is CASSLAVGQGYYGYTF. In DNA form, the CDR3 reads TGTGCCAGCAGCTTGGCCGTAGGGCAGGGATACTATGGCTACACCTTC.

The V call is TRBV10-3, the J call TRBJ2-6; 8 bases agree with TRBD1. The CDR3 has 16 residues. With 4 bases clipped from V and 4 bases from J, the junction kept 6 bases outside the gene matches. The germline V gene has CDR1 ENHRY and CDR2 SYGVKD. The CDR3 nucleotides are TGTGCCATCAGTGGGACAGGGATTACCGGGGCCAACGTCCTGACTTTC. This sequence encodes CAISGTGITGANVLTF.